The next 16 T cell receptor beta chains were all read from a single sample in a study of spatial heterogeneity in lung cancer (dated by TCRdb to about 2019). Libraries were made using 5' RACE. The reads were generated on a NextSeq 500. TCRdb took the public reads, trimmed them with fastp at Q25, ran MiXCR for clone calling and kept in-frame beta chains. Every CDR3 protein is listed once, alongside the most common genes and DNA of its rows. For this sample there are 95,000 to 130,000 distinct CDR3 sequences; 9% to 15% appear just once. About 15% of the sample is held by the ten biggest clonotypes. The time point label corresponds to: blood at routine non-recurrence follow-up after resection. TCR sequencing used whole RNA extracted from tumor and nontumor lung tissue, or from cryopreserved PBMC samples, without cell sorting. The sample consisted of PBMCs, taken at follow-up. The source is a male donor with early-stage non-small cell lung cancer.

J is TRBJ2-5 and V is TRBV18, with D perhaps matching TRBD1 (5 bases). Germline V lookup: CDR1 KGHSH, CDR2 LQKENI. CDR3 length: 15 residues. V was cut by 4 bases and J by 2 bases, with 14 bases left in between. The CDR3 sequence: CASSLLRAKQETQYF. The CDR3 DNA is TGTGCCAGCTCACTCCTCAGGGCAAAGCAAGAGACCCAGTACTTC.

This clonotype was detected only a few times. The chain carries TRBV5-6 and TRBJ1-5, with TRBD1 matching 9 bases. The V gene's germline CDR1 is SGHDT and CDR2 YYEEEE. The CDR3 consists of 16 residues. J gave up 11 bases and V 4 bases, and 16 bases lay outside the gene matches. Written as DNA, the CDR3 is TGTGCCAGCAGCAGAGCCGGGACAGGGACACAGGGAGCCCAGCATTTT. Its translation is CASSRAGTGTQGAQHF. The variable domain in full, completed from reference TRBV5-6 and TRBJ1-5, reads DAGVTQSPTHLIKTRGQQVTLRCSPKSGHDTVSWYQQALGQGPQFIFQYYEEEERQRGNFPDRFSGHQFPNYSSELNVNALLLGDSALYLCASSRAGTGTQGAQHFGDGTRLSIL.

The chain combines TRBV5-1 with TRBJ2-1, with no clear D. Deletions cut 4 bases from V and 7 bases from J, with 15 bases between. CDR1 SGHRS and CDR2 YFSETQ come from the germline V gene. This CDR3 comprises 14 residues. The CDR3 bases are TGCGCCAGCAGCCTAGGTCAGATGGGGAATGAGCAGTTCTTC. It encodes CASSLGQMGNEQFF.

The chain uses TRBV4-1 and TRBJ1-1; a possible D gene is TRBD1 (5 bases). The V end lost 3 bases, the J end lost 8 bases, and 13 bases lay between the germline ends. The CDR3 extends over 13 amino acids. Germline V gene sequence: CDR1 MGHRA, CDR2 YSYEKL. CDR3 bases: TGCGCCAGCAGCCACGAAGTGGGGACCGAAGCTTTCTTT. Its protein product is CASSHEVGTEAFF.

This rearrangement joins TRBV28 to TRBJ1-1, with TRBD1 identical over 7 bases. The J segment lost 3 bases and the V segment lost 9 bases, leaving 10 bases of the junction unmatched. Germline CDR1 and CDR2: MDHEN and SYDVKM. This CDR3 has 14 amino acids. In DNA form, the CDR3 reads TGTGCCAGTAGACTCCGGGACAGTTACACTGAAGCTTTCTTT. This sequence encodes CASRLRDSYTEAFF.

The genes are TRBV7-2 and TRBJ1-1; D is unclear. With 1 base removed from V and 0 bases from J, the gap between germline ends came to 9 bases. The CDR3 is 15 residues long. Germline CDR1 reads SGHTA; CDR2 reads FQGNSA. The CDR3 DNA is TGTGCCAGCAGCTTAGGTTGGGCTATGAACACTGAAGCTTTCTTT. This gives the protein CASSLGWAMNTEAFF.

This rearrangement joins TRBV20-1 to TRBJ1-5, with 8 bases aligning to TRBD1. The V segment lost 0 bases and the J segment 6 bases; nucleotides outside the gene matches: 4. This CDR3 is built from 14 residues. Germline V gene data show CDR1 as DFQATT and CDR2 as SNEGSKA (reference sequence). DNA of the CDR3: TGCAGTGCTAGAGATGTAGACAGGGGTCAGCCCCAGCATTTT. This translates into CSARDVDRGQPQHF.

This clonotype turned up a few times. V usage is TRBV29-1 and J usage is TRBJ1-4, with unresolved D. The V end was cut by 4 bases, the J end by 0 bases, with 9 bases between. This CDR3 spans 14 amino acids. The germline CDR1 and CDR2 sequences are SQVTM and ANQGSEA. CDR3 amino acids: CSVGGLATNEKLFF. The CDR3 DNA is TGCAGCGTTGGAGGCCTCGCAACTAATGAAAAACTGTTTTTT. The whole variable domain, remainder taken from reference TRBV29-1 and TRBJ1-4, is SAVISQKPSRDICQRGTSLTIQCQVDSQVTMMFWYRQQPGQSLTLIATANQGSEATYESGFVIDKFPISRPNLTFSTLTVSNMSPEDSSIYLCSVGGLATNEKLFFGSGTQLSVL.

The V and J genes are TRBV28 and TRBJ2-5; D perhaps matches TRBD1 (5 bases). CDR3 length: 13 residues. V dropped 5 bases and J dropped 1 base, with 8 bases sitting between them. Germline V gives CDR1 MDHEN, CDR2 SYDVKM. The CDR3 spells CASSKGRQETQYF. The CDR3 bases are TGTGCCAGCAGTAAGGGGCGCCAAGAGACCCAGTACTTC.

This clonotype was found a few times. The chain carries TRBV10-3 and TRBJ2-5, with no clear D. Germline V gene lookup returns CDR1 ENHRY and CDR2 SYGVKD. The V gene lost 4 bases and the J gene lost 5 bases, with 14 bases spanning the gap. The CDR3 has 14 amino acids. For the CDR3, the DNA is TGTGCCATCAGTGTACGGCCCGGCGCGGAGACCCAGTACTTC. This gives the protein CAISVRPGAETQYF.

This clonotype turned up a few times. The rearrangement uses TRBV20-1 and TRBJ2-3; 7 nucleotides match TRBD2. The junction had 4 bases not matched to a gene; V was cut back by 3 bases and J by 1 base. Germline CDR1 is DFQATT and CDR2 is SNEGSKA (reference sequence). The CDR3 covers 14 residues. The CDR3 bases are TGCAGTGCTAGGCGGGGGAGCGGCACAGATACGCAGTATTTT. It yields the protein CSARRGSGTDTQYF.

This clonotype was observed at least ten times. V usage is TRBV7-3 and J usage is TRBJ2-2; D is uncertain. CDR1 and CDR2 from the germline V gene are SGHTA and FQGTGA. Trimming removed 4 bases from V and 7 bases from J, with 7 bases in between. This CDR3 is 12 amino acids long. The CDR3 protein is CASSWTGGELFF. The CDR3 bases are TGTGCCAGCAGCTGGACCGGCGGGGAGCTGTTTTTT.

The table lists this clonotype with many counts. The chain is built from TRBV29-1 and TRBJ2-5; D is unresolved. This CDR3 has 11 residues. Germline V gives CDR1 SQVTM, CDR2 ANQGSEA. Trimming left V 3 bases short and J 7 bases short, with 9 bases between. The CDR3 reads CSVDDLRTQYF. CDR3 sequence (DNA): TGCAGCGTTGACGACCTGAGGACCCAGTACTTC.

The chain combines TRBV10-3 with TRBJ2-5, with TRBD2 matching 9 bases. V shed 6 bases and J 4 bases; nucleotides not matched to a gene: 6. From germline, CDR1 is ENHRY and CDR2 SYGVKD. This CDR3 region has 14 residues. CDR3 in amino acids: CAIRDSGGGETQYF. DNA for the CDR3: TGTGCCATCAGGGATAGCGGGGGTGGAGAGACCCAGTACTTC.

This chain connects TRBV7-9 to TRBJ1-2; a possible D gene is TRBD1 (5 bases). The germline gives CDR1 SEHNR, CDR2 FQNEAQ (reference sequence). The CDR3 is made up of 16 amino acids. V dropped 5 bases and J dropped 2 bases, with 18 bases sitting between them. The CDR3 DNA is TGTGCCAGCAGCCCGGCAGGGCAGAGCGCAAACTATGGCTACACCTTC. Amino acids: CASSPAGQSANYGYTF.

The chain combines TRBV11-3 with TRBJ1-1; 7 positions match TRBD1. Trimming at V came to 5 bases and at J to 4 bases, leaving 10 bases not matched to a gene. CDR3 size: 15 residues. Germline V gene data show CDR1 as SGHNT and CDR2 as YENEEA. The CDR3 loop reads CASSPSGGAATEAFF. In DNA, the CDR3 is TGTGCCAGCAGCCCTTCAGGGGGGGCGGCCACTGAAGCTTTCTTT. The entire variable domain, with the rest obtained from reference TRBV11-3 and TRBJ1-1, is as follows: EAGVVQSPRYKIIEKKQPVAFWCNPISGHNTLYWYLQNLGQGPELLIRYENEEAVDDSQLPKDRFSAERLKGVDSTLKIQPAELGDSAVYLCASSPSGGAATEAFFGQGTRLTVV.